Its frequency marks the clone carrying this T cell receptor (beta chain) as medium-sized. Its antigen remains unidentified. This sample is part of a study of CXCR3-negative and CXCR3-positive naive CD8 T cells. Broader study findings: TRB CDR3s of CXCR3-positive naive cells were more hydrophobic than those of CXCR3-negative naive cells.

Libraries were UMI-labeled 5' RACE TRB cDNA. Reanalyzing the 5' RACE reads, TCRdb keeps one entry per CDR3 protein, without DNA. The sample yields about 7,000 distinct CDR3 sequences, of which the top ten take up about 2%. Naive CD8+ T cells displayed a CD45RO-CCR7+CD27+CD95- phenotype. The TCR sequence derives from a human donor in good health. Some clones in this sample may be carry-over from other donors' samples. Material: naive CXCR3+ CD8+ T cells from blood. The subset was: CD45RO-CCR7+CD27+CD95- naive CD8+ T cells expressing CXCR3 (TNR3+).

CDR3 protein: CASSLSAYNEQFF. The chain joins TRBV27 to TRBJ2-1. Germline V gene sequence: CDR1 MNHEY, CDR2 SMNVEV (reference sequence). This CDR3 region has 13 residues.